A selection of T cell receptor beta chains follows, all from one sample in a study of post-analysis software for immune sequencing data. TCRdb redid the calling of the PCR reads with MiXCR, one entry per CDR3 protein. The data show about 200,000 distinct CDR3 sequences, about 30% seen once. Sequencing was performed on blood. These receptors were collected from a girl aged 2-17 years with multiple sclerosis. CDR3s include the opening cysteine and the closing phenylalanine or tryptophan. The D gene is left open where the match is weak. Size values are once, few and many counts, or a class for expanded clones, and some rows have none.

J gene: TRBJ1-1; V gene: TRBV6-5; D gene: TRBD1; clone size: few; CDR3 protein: CASSSPLTGKNTEAFF; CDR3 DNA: TGTGCCAGCAGTTCCCCCCTGACAGGGAAGAACACTGAAGCTTTCTTT
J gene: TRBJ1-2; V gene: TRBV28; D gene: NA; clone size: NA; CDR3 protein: CASSTRRGNYGYTF; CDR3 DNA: TGTGCCAGCAGTACCCGAAGGGGAAACTATGGCTACACCTTC
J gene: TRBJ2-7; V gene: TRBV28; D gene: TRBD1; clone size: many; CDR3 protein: CASSLFGQGKNEQYF; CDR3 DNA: TGTGCCAGCAGTTTATTCGGACAGGGGAAGAACGAGCAGTACTTC
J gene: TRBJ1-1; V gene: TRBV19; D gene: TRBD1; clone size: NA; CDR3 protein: CASSFKTGGMGNTEAFF; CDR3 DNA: TGTGCCAGTAGCTTCAAGACAGGGGGCATGGGGAACACTGAAGCTTTCTTT
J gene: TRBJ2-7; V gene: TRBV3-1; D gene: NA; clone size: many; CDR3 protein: CASSQTRLLGQYF; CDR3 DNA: TGTGCCAGCAGCCAAACTCGACTCCTCGGGCAGTACTTC
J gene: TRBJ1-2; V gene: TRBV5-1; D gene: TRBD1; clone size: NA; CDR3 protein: CASSSWTGGAYGYTF; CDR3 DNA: TGCGCCAGCAGCTCCTGGACAGGAGGCGCTTATGGCTACACCTTC
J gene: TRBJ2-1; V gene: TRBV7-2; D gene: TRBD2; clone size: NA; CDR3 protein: CAGSLTGTSGYNEQFF; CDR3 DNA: TGTGCCGGCAGCCTCACCGGGACTAGCGGATACAATGAGCAGTTCTTC
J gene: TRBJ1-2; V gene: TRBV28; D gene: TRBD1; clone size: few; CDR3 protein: CASIQGAGGYTF; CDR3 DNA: TGTGCCAGCATTCAGGGGGCGGGTGGCTACACCTTC
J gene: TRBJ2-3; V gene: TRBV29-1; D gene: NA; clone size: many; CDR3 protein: CSVVLAANTDTQYF; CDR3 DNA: TGCAGCGTTGTGTTGGCAGCAAACACAGATACGCAGTATTTT
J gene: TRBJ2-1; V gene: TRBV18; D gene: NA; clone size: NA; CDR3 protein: CASSPRPGPNYNEQFF; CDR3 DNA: TGTGCCAGCTCACCACGCCCGGGACCCAATTACAATGAGCAGTTCTTC
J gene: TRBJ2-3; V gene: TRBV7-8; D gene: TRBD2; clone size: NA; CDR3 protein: CANSPGLATDTQYF; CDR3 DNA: TGTGCCAACAGCCCCGGACTAGCGACAGATACGCAGTATTTT
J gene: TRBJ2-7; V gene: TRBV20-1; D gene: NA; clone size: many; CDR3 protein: CSASGQNSYEQYF; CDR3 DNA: TGCAGTGCGTCCGGACAGAACTCCTACGAGCAGTACTTC
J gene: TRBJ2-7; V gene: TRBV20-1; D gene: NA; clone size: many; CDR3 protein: CSARARAATYEQYF; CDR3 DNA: TGCAGTGCTAGAGCCCGCGCAGCGACCTACGAGCAGTACTTC
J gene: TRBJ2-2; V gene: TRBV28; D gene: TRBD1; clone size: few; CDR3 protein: CASSPLTGERTGELFF; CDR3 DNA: TGTGCCAGCAGCCCGTTGACAGGGGAACGCACCGGGGAGCTGTTTTTT
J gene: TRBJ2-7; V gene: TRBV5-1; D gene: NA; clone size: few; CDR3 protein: CASSLGSGRGYGEQYF; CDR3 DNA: TGCGCCAGCAGCTTGGGGTCCGGCAGGGGATATGGCGAGCAGTACTTC
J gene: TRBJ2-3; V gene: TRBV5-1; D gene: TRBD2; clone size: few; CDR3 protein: CASSPRLAWTDTQYF; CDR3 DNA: TGCGCCAGCAGCCCGAGACTAGCGTGGACAGATACGCAGTATTTT
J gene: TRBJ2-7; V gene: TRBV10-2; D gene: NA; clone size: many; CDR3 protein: CASSDPQDRRPYF; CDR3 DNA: TGCGCCAGCAGTGACCCTCAGGACAGAAGGCCGTACTTC
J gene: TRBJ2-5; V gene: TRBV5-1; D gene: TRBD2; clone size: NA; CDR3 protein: CASSPSSGRTEQYF; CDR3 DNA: TGCGCCAGCAGCCCCTCTAGCGGGAGAACAGAGCAGTACTTC
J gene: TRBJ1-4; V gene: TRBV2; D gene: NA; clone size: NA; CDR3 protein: CASKPGGSQLHNEKLFF; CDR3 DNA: TGTGCCTCTAAACCGGGGGGAAGCCAGCTACATAATGAAAAACTGTTTTTT
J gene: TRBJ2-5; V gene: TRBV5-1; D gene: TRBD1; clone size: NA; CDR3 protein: CASSWGTAQETQYF; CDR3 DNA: TGCGCCAGCAGCTGGGGGACAGCTCAAGAGACCCAGTACTTC
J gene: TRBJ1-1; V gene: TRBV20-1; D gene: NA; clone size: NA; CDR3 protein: CSAPGRNTEAFF; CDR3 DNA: TGCAGTGCCCCCGGAAGGAACACTGAAGCTTTCTTT
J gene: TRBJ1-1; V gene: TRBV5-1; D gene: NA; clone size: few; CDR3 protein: CASSNRTEAFF; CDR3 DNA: TGCGCCAGCAGCAACAGGACTGAAGCTTTCTTT
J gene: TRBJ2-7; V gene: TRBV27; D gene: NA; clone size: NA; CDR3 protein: CASSSRDRGVYEQYF; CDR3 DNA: TGTGCCAGCAGTTCGCGGGACAGAGGGGTCTACGAGCAGTACTTC
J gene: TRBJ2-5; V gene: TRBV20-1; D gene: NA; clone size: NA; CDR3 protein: CSARVGWETQYF; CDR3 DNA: TGCAGTGCTAGGGTAGGGTGGGAGACCCAGTACTTC
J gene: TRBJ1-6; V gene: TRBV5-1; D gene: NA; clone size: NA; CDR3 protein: CASSFVGGYSPPHF; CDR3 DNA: TGCGCCAGCAGCTTTGTGGGGGGATACTCACCCCCCCACTTT
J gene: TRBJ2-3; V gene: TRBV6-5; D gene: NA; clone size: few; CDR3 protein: CASSYSTGDSDTQYF; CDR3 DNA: TGTGCCAGCAGTTACTCCACGGGGGACTCAGATACGCAGTATTTT
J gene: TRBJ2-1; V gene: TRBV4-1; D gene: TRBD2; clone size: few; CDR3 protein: CASSQEGELLAGGQGEQFF; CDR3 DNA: TGCGCCAGCAGCCAAGAGGGGGAACTTCTAGCGGGAGGGCAAGGTGAGCAGTTCTTC
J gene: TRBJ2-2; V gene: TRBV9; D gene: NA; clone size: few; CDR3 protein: CASSVGGEHTGELFF; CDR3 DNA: TGTGCCAGCAGCGTAGGCGGGGAGCACACCGGGGAGCTGTTTTTT
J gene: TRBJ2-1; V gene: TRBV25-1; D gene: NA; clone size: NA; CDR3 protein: CASSDRGLGLNEQFF; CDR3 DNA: TGTGCCAGCAGTGACCGCGGACTGGGGCTAAATGAGCAGTTCTTC
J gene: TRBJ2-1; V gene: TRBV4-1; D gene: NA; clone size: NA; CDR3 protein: CASSLWGEPYNEQFF; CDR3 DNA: TGCGCCAGCAGCCTCTGGGGGGAGCCCTACAATGAGCAGTTCTTC
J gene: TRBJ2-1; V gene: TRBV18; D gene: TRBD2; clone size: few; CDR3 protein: CASSPLTSGRVNEQFF; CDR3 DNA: TGTGCCAGCTCACCACTGACTAGCGGGCGTGTCAATGAGCAGTTCTTC
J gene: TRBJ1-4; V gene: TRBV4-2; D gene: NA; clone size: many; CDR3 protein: CASSKLATNEKLFF; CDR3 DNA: TGTGCCAGCAGTAAACTGGCAACTAATGAAAAACTGTTTTTT
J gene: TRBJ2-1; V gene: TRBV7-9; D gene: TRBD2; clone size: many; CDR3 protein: CASSPASGGHNEQFF; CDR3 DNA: TGTGCCAGCAGCCCCGCTAGCGGGGGCCACAATGAGCAGTTCTTC
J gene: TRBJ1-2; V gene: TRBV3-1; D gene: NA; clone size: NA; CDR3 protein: CASSQVDGYTF; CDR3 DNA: TGTGCCAGCAGCCAAGTAGATGGCTACACCTTC
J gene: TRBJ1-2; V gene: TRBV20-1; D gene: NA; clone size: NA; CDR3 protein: CSAPWGRDGYTF; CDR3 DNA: TGCAGTGCTCCATGGGGGAGAGATGGCTACACCTTC
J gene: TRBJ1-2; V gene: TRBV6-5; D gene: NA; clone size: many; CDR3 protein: CASSPVGFTENYGYTF; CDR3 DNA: TGTGCCAGCAGCCCGGTCGGATTTACAGAGAACTATGGCTACACCTTC
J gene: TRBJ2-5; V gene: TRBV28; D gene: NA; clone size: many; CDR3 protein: CANSLAGETQYF; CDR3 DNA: TGTGCCAACAGTTTAGCTGGGGAGACCCAGTACTTC
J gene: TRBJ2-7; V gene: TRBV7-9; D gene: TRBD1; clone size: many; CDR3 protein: CASSSPGQGMYEQYF; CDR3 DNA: TGTGCCAGCAGCTCACCGGGACAGGGGATGTACGAGCAGTACTTC
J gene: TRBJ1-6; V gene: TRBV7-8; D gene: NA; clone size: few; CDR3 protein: CASSFGGNNSPLHF; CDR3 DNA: TGTGCCAGCAGCTTTGGGGGGAATAATTCACCCCTCCACTTT
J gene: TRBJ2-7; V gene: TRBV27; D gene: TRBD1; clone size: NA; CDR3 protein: CASSLGQGTEGEQYF; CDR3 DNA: TGTGCCAGCAGTTTGGGACAGGGGACGGAAGGCGAGCAGTACTTC
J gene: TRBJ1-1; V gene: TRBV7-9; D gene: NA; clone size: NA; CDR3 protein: CASSPLMNTEAFF; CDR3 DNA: TGTGCCAGCAGCCCTCTCATGAACACTGAAGCTTTCTTT
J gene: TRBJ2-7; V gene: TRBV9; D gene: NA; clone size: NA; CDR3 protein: CASSVEGCSYEQYF; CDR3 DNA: TGTGCCAGCAGCGTAGAGGGTTGTTCCTACGAGCAGTACTTC
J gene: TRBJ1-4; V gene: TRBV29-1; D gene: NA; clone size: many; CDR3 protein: CSVERDATGKLFF; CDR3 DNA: TGCAGCGTTGAAAGAGATGCTACCGGAAAACTGTTTTTT
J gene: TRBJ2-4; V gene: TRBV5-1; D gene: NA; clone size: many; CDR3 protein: CASSRSAVAKNIQYF; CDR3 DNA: TGCGCCAGCAGTAGATCAGCAGTAGCCAAAAACATTCAGTACTTC
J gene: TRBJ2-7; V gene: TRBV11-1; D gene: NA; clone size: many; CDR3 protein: CASSIPGVIGRHEQYF; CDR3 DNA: TGTGCCAGCAGCATCCCCGGGGTGATTGGGCGCCACGAGCAGTACTTC
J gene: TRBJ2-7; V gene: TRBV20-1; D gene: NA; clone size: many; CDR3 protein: CSASRGNSYEQYF; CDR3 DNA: TGCAGTGCTAGTAGGGGGAACTCCTACGAGCAGTACTTC
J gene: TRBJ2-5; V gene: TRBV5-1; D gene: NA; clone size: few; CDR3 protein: CASSLDTGEKTQYF; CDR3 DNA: TGCGCCAGCAGCTTGGATACCGGAGAAAAGACCCAGTACTTC
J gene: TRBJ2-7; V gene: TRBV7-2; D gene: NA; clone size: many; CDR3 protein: CASSFDLDSYEQYF; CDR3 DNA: TGTGCCAGCAGCTTCGACCTTGACTCCTACGAGCAGTACTTC
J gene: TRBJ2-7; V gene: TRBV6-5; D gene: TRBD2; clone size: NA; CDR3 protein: CASSLLAGVGEQYF; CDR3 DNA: TGTGCCAGCAGCCTACTAGCGGGAGTAGGCGAGCAGTACTTC
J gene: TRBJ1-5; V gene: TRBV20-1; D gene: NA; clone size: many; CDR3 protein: CSARDLSRGFRNQPQHF; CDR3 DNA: TGCAGTGCTAGAGATCTATCCAGGGGATTTCGCAATCAGCCCCAGCATTTT
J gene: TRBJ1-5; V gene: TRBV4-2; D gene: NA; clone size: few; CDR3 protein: CASSQTEYSNQPQHF; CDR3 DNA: TGTGCCAGCAGCCAGACGGAGTATAGCAATCAGCCCCAGCATTTT
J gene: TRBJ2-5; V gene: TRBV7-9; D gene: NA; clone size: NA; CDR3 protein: CATQGGSQETQYF; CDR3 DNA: TGTGCCACCCAGGGGGGCAGCCAAGAGACCCAGTACTTC
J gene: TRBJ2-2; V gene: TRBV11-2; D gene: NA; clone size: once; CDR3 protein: CASSHTNTGELFF; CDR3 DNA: TGTGCCAGCAGCCACACAAACACCGGGGAGCTGTTTTTT
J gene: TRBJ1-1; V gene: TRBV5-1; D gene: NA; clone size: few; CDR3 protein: CASSPGVVYTEAFF; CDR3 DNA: TGCGCCAGCAGCCCGGGAGTCGTGTACACTGAAGCTTTCTTT
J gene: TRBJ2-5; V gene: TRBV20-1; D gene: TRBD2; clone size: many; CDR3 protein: CSASTGGPRGTQYF; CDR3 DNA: TGCAGTGCTAGCACGGGAGGGCCGCGGGGGACCCAGTACTTC